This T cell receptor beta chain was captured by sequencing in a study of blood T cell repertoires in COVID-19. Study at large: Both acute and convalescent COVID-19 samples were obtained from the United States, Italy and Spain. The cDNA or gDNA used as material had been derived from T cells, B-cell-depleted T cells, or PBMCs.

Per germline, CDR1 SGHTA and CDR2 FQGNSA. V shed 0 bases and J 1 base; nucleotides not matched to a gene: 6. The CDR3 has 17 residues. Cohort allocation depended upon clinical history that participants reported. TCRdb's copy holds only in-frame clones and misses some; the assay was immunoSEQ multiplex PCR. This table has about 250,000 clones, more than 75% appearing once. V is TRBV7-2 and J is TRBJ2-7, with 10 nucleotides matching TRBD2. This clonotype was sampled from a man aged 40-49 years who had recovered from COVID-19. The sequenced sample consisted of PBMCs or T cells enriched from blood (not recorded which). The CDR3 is CASSLALGLAHSYEQYF. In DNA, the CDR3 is TGTGCCAGCAGCTTAGCCCTGGGACTAGCGCATTCCTACGAGCAGTACTTC. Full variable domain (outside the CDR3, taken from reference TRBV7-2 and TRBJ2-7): GAGVSQSPSNKVTEKGKDVELRCDPISGHTALYWYRQSLGQGLEFLIYFQGNSAPDKSGLPSDRFSAERTGGSVSTLTIQRTQQEDSAVYLCASSLALGLAHSYEQYFGPGTRLTVT.